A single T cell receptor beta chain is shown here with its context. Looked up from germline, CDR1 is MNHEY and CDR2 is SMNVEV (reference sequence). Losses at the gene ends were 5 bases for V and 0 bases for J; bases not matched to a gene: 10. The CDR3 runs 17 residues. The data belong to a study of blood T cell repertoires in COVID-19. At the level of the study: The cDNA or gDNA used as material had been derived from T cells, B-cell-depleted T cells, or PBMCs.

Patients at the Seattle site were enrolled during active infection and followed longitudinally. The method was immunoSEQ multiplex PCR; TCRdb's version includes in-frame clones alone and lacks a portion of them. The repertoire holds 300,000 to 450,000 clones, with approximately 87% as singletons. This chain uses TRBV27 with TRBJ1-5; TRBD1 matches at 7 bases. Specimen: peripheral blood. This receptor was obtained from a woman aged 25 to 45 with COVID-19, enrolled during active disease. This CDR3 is CASSEQGFGYSNQPQHF. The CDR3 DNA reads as TGTGCCAGCAGTGAACAGGGGTTTGGGTATAGCAATCAGCCCCAGCATTTT.